This T cell receptor beta chain was found in a study of PD-1 blockade in classical Hodgkin lymphoma. V was shortened by 0 bases and J by 14 bases, with 9 bases between the two germline ends. The CDR3 is made up of 11 amino acids. CDR1 SGHRS and CDR2 YFSETQ come from the germline V gene. In every patient, relapse followed autologous stem cell transplantation, while exposure to brentuximab vedotin differed. TCRdb's copy holds only in-frame clones and misses some; the assay was immunoSEQ multiplex PCR. The profile shows tens of thousands of clones, around 91% of them singletons. This sample comprised peripheral blood mononuclear cells (PBMCs), obtained at baseline. This TCR was sampled from a human donor with classical Hodgkin lymphoma. The rearrangement uses TRBV5-1 and TRBJ1-3; D may be TRBD1 (6 bases). The CDR3 loop is CASSLGRGLYF. The CDR3 coding sequence is TGCGCCAGCAGCTTGGGCAGGGGTTTATATTTT.